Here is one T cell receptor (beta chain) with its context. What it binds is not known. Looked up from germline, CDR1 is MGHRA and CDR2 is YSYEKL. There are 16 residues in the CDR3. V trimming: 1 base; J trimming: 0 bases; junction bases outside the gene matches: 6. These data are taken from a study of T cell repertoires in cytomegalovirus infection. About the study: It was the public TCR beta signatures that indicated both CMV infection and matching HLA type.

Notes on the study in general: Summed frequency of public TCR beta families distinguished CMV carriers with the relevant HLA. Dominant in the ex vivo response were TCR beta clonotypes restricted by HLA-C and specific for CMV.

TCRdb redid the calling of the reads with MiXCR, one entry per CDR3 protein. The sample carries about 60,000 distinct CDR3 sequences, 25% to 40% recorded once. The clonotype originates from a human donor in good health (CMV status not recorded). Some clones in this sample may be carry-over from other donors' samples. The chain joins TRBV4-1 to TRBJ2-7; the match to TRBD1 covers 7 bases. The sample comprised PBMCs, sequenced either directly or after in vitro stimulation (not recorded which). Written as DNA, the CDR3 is TGCGCCAGCAGCCAAGGCCGACAGGGAAGCTCCTACGAGCAGTACTTC. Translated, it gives CASSQGRQGSSYEQYF.